The rows below give T cell receptor beta chains drawn from one sample of a study of T cells after yellow fever vaccination. One entry per CDR3 protein, called by TCRdb with MiXCR from the 5' RACE reads. This table holds 250,000 or so distinct CDR3 sequences, over 3% found once. The source was PBMCs, collected 15 days after the yellow fever booster vaccination. The source is a young man who received the YFV17D yellow fever vaccine. CDR3s include the opening cysteine and the closing phenylalanine or tryptophan. The order of the fields is V gene, J gene, CDR3 protein.

v_gene: TRBV12-2; j_gene: TRBJ1-6; CDR3aa: CASRGLGGGSSYNSPLHF
v_gene: TRBV19; j_gene: TRBJ1-2; CDR3aa: CASARGGYGYTF
v_gene: TRBV6-2/TRBV6-3; j_gene: TRBJ2-3; CDR3aa: CASSSVGPNTDTQYF
v_gene: TRBV12-3/TRBV12-4; j_gene: TRBJ2-2; CDR3aa: CASSQTGGRGMANTGELFF
v_gene: TRBV11-2; j_gene: TRBJ1-1; CDR3aa: CASSLGGRLEAFF
v_gene: TRBV5-1; j_gene: TRBJ1-3; CDR3aa: CASSPRTDGNTIYF
v_gene: TRBV5-1; j_gene: TRBJ2-6; CDR3aa: CASSLQAHSGANVLTF
v_gene: TRBV7-3; j_gene: TRBJ2-3; CDR3aa: CASSGGLSVGTDTQYF
v_gene: TRBV2; j_gene: TRBJ2-4; CDR3aa: CASGVGGGPENIQYF
v_gene: TRBV7-9; j_gene: TRBJ2-3; CDR3aa: CASSLRSRPSTDTQYF
v_gene: TRBV10-3; j_gene: TRBJ1-1; CDR3aa: CAISESRAGGMGTEAFF
v_gene: TRBV5-1; j_gene: TRBJ2-2; CDR3aa: CASRRQQNTGELFF
v_gene: TRBV5-1; j_gene: TRBJ2-5; CDR3aa: CASSSKIAGGPETQYF
v_gene: TRBV3-1; j_gene: TRBJ2-1; CDR3aa: CASSRLSGGAHNEQFF
v_gene: TRBV11-2; j_gene: TRBJ2-5; CDR3aa: CASSWDSQETQYF
v_gene: TRBV12-3/TRBV12-4; j_gene: TRBJ2-7; CDR3aa: CASCLGVKGYEQYF
v_gene: TRBV4-2; j_gene: TRBJ2-5; CDR3aa: CASSQTYRGPQETQYF
v_gene: TRBV5-6; j_gene: TRBJ1-1; CDR3aa: CASSFDGDTEAFF